The entry below describes one T cell receptor (beta chain). These data originate in a study of control samples from healthy donors and cancer patients. The CDR3 loop spans 13 amino acids. Germline loops: CDR1 SGHTA, CDR2 FQGNSA. V was clipped by 5 bases and J by 10 bases, with 16 bases between them. The method was immunoSEQ multiplex PCR; TCRdb's version includes in-frame clones alone and lacks a portion of them. The table has 400,000 to 500,000 clones, roughly 90% seen once; the top ten hold around 6.8%. V gene TRBV7-2 combines with J gene TRBJ2-3, with D possibly TRBD1 on 5 matching bases. The sequence came from a man aged 35-49 years with head and neck cancer. Sequenced sample: PBMCs. The CDR3 DNA reads TGTGCCAGCAGCCCACCAGGGCAGGGCCCGCAGTATTTT. Residues: CASSPPGQGPQYF.